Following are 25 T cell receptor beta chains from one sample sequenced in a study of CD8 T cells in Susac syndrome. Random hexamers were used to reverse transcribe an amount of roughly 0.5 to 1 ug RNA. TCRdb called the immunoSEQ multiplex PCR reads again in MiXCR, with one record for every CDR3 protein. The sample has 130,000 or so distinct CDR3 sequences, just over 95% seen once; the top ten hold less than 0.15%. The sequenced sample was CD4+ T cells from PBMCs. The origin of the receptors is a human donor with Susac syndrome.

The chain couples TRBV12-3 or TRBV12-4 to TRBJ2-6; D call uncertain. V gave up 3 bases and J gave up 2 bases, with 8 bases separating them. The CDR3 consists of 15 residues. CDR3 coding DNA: TGTGCCAGCAGTTTCCCAAGCACTGGGGCCAACGTCCTGACTTTC. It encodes CASSFPSTGANVLTF.

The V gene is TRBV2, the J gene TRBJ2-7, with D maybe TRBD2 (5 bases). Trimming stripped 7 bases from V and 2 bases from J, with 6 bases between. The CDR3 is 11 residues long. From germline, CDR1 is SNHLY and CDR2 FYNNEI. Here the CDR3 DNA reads TGTGCCAGCACAGCGGCCTACGAGCAGTACTTC. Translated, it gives CASTAAYEQYF.

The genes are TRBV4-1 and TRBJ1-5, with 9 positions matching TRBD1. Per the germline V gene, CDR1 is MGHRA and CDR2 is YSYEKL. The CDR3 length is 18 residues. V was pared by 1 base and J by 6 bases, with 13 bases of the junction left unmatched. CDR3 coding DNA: TGCGCCAGCAGCCAAGGTTACCATCAGGGGGACAGGGTTCAGCCCCAGCATTTT. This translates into CASSQGYHQGDRVQPQHF.

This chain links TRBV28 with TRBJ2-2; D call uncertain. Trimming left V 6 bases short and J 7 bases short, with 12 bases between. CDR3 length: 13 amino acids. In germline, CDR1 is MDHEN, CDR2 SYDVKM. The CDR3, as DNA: TGTGCCAGCAGGGCTACATATGGCGGGGAGCTGTTTTTT. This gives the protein CASRATYGGELFF.

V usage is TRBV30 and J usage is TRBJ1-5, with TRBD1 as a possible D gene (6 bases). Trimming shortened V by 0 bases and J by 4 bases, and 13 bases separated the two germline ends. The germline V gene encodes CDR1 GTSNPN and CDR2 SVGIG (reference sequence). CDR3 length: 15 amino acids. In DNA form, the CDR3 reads TGTGCCTGGAGTGTACCCGACAGGCTAAATCAGCCCCAGCATTTT. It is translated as CAWSVPDRLNQPQHF.

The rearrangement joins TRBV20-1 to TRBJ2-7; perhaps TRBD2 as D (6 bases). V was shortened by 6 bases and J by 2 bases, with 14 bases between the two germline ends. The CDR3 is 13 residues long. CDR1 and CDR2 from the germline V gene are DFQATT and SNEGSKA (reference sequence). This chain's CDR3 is CSAKPGLTYEQYF. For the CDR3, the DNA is TGCAGTGCGAAACCGGGACTTACCTACGAGCAGTACTTC.

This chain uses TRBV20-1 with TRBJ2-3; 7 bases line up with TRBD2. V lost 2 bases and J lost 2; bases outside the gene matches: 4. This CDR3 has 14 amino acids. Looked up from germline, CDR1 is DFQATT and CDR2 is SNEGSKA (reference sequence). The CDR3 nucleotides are TGCAGTGCTAGAAAGCGGGACCTCACAGATACGCAGTATTTT. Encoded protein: CSARKRDLTDTQYF.

This CDR3 reads CASSSPGSRQETQYF. In DNA, the CDR3 is TGTGCCAGCAGCTCCCCAGGGTCTAGACAAGAGACCCAGTACTTC. The genes are TRBV5-4 and TRBJ2-5; the D gene is possibly TRBD1 (5 bases). Trimming pared 3 bases from V and 2 bases from J, leaving 14 bases between. The CDR3 runs 15 residues. The germline V gene has CDR1 SGHNT and CDR2 YYREEE (reference sequence).

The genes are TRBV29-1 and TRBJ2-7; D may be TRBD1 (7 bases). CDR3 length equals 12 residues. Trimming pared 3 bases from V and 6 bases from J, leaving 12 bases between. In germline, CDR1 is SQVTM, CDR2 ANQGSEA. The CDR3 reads CSVDRGEGEQYF. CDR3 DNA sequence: TGCAGCGTTGACAGGGGGGAAGGCGAGCAGTACTTC.

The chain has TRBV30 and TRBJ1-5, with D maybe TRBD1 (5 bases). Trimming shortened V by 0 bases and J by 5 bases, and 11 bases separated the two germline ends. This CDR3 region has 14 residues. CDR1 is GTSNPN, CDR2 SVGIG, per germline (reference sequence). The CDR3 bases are TGTGCCTGGAGTGTAGCCAGGGCCGATCAGCCCCAGCATTTT. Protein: CAWSVARADQPQHF.

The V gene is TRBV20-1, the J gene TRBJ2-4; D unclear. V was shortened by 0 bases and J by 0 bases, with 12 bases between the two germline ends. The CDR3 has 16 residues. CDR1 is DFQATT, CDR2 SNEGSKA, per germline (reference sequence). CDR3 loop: CSARDVGRRAKNIQYF. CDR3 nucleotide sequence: TGCAGTGCTAGAGATGTCGGCAGGCGAGCCAAAAACATTCAGTACTTC.

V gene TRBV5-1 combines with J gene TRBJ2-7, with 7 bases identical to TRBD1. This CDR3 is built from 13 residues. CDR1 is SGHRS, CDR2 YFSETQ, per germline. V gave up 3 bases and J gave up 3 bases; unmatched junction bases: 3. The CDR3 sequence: CASSSRQGYEQYF. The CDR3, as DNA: TGCGCCAGCAGCTCGAGACAGGGCTACGAGCAGTACTTC.

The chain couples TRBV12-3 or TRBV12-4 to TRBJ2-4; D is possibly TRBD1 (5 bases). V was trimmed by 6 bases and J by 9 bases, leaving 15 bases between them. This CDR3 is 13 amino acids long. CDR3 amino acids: CASSHDRPSIQYF. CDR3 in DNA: TGTGCCAGCAGCCATGACAGACCAAGCATTCAGTACTTC.

The CDR3 nucleotides are TGCAGTGCTCCCCAGGGGGCCTCACAAGAGACCCAGTACTTC. Translated, it gives CSAPQGASQETQYF. This rearrangement joins TRBV20-1 to TRBJ2-5, with 8 positions matching TRBD1. Germline loops: CDR1 DFQATT, CDR2 SNEGSKA (reference sequence). The CDR3 spans 14 residues. J was trimmed by 2 bases and V by 5 bases; bases with no gene match: 7.

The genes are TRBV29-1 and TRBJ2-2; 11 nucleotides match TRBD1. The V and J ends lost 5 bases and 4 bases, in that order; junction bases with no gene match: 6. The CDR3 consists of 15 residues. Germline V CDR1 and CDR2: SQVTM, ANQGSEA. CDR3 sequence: CSVSPGQGATGELFF. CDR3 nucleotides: TGCAGCGTTTCTCCCGGACAGGGGGCCACCGGGGAGCTGTTTTTT.

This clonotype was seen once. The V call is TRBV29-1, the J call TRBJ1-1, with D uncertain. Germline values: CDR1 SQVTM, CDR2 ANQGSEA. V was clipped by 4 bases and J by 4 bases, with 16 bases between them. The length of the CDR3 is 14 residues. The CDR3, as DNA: TGCAGCGTTGGGAGACGGGTCGAAGTCACTGAAGCTTTCTTT. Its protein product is CSVGRRVEVTEAFF.

The CDR3 sequence is CASSESSGRNSDTQYF. The CDR3, as DNA: TGTGCCAGCAGTGAAAGTAGCGGGAGGAACTCGGATACGCAGTATTTT. The gene calls are TRBV25-1 and TRBJ2-3; 10 bases agree with TRBD2. The trim removed 2 bases at V and 6 bases at J, leaving 8 bases unmatched. CDR3 size: 16 residues. Germline V gene sequence: CDR1 MGHDK, CDR2 SYGVNS.

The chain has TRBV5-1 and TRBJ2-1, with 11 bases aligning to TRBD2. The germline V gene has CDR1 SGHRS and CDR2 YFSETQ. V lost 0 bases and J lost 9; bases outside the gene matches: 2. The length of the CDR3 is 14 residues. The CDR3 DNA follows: TGCGCCAGCAGCTTGGGACTAGCGGGATTTGAGCAGTTCTTC. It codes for CASSLGLAGFEQFF. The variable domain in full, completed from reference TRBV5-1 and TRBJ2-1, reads KAGVTQTPRYLIKTRGQQVTLSCSPISGHRSVSWYQQTPGQGLQFLFEYFSETQRNKGNFPGRFSGRQFSNSRSEMNVSTLELGDSALYLCASSLGLAGFEQFFGPGTRLTVL.

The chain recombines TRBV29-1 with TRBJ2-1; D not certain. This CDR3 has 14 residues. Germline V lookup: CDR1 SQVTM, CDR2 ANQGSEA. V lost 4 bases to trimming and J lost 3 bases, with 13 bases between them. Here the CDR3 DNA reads TGCAGCGTTGGTGGCAGGAGCTACTACAATGAGCAGTTCTTC. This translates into CSVGGRSYYNEQFF.

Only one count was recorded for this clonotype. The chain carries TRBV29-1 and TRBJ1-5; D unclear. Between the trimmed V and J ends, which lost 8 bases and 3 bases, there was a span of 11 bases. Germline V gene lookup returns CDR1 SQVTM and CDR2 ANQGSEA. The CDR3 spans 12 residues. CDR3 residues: CSRENPNQPQHF. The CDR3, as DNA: TGCAGCCGAGAAAACCCCAATCAGCCCCAGCATTTT.

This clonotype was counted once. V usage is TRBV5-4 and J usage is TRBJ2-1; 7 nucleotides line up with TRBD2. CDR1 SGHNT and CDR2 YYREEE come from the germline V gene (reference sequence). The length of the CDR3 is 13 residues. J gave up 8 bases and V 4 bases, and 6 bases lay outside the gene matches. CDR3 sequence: CASSDGGNHEQFF. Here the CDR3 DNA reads TGTGCCAGCAGCGACGGGGGGAACCATGAGCAGTTCTTC.

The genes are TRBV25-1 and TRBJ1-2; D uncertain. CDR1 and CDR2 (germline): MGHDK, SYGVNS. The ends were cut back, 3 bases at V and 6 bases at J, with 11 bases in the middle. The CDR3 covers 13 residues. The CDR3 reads CASSETRHHGYTF. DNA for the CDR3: TGTGCCAGCAGTGAGACCCGGCATCATGGCTACACCTTC.

The CDR3 protein is CASRNGGQETQYF. CDR3 coding DNA: TGTGCCAGCAGAAATGGGGGTCAAGAGACCCAGTACTTC. The V and J genes are TRBV5-4 and TRBJ2-5, with D possibly being TRBD1 or TRBD2 (5 bases each). Trimming pared 5 bases from V and 2 bases from J, leaving 10 bases between. Germline CDR1 is SGHNT and CDR2 is YYREEE (reference sequence). The CDR3 spans 13 residues.

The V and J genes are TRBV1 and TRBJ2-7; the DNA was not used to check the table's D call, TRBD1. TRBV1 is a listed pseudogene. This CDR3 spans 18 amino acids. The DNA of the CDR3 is TGCACCAGCAGCCAATGGACAGGGAACCCCAGCCCCCACTACGAGCAGTACTTC. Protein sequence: CTSSQWTGNPSPHYEQYF.

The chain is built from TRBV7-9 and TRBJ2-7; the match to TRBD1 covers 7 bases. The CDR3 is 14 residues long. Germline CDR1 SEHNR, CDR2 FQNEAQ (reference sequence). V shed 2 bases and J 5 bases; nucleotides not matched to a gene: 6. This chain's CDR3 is CASSLSTGDDEQYF. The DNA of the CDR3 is TGTGCCAGCAGCTTATCAACAGGGGATGACGAGCAGTACTTC.